In this sample, the clone carrying this TCR beta chain turned up many times. This record comes from a study of read filtering for tumor transcriptome and immune sequencing. Study-level background: DNase treatment preceded whole-transcriptome library preparation.

The CDR3 has 14 residues. Germline V gene data show CDR1 as MNHEY and CDR2 as SVGAGI. Unmatched junction bases numbered 2, after V lost 2 bases and J lost 3 bases. This library used roughly 430 ng RNA and molecular barcoded adaptors spanning alpha/delta and beta/gamma chains. TCRdb reprocessed the reads via MiXCR and lists one record per CDR3 protein. The sample has some 48,000 distinct CDR3 sequences, around 19% seen once. The rearrangement joins TRBV6-5 to TRBJ2-3; 7 positions agree with TRBD1. This clonotype originated in a donor at least 40 years old with multiple myeloma. The sample consisted of a population of CD138-negative cells sorted from bone marrow. CDR3 in amino acids: CASSYRGPTDTQYF. The CDR3, as DNA: TGTGCCAGCAGTTACAGGGGGCCGACAGATACGCAGTATTTT.